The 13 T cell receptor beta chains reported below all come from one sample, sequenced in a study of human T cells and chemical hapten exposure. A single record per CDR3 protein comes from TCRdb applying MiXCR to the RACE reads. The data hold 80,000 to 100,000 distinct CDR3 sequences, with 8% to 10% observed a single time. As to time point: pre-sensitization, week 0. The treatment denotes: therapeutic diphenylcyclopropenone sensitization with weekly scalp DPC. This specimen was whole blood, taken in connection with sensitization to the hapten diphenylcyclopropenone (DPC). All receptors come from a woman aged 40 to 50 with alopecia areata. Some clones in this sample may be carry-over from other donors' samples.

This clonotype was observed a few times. The CDR3 coding sequence is TGCAGCGTTGTCGTCAGGAATGAGCAGTTCTTC. Translation gives CSVVVRNEQFF. The genes are TRBV29-1 and TRBJ2-1; D gene uncertain. Trimming took off 4 bases at V and 7 bases at J, with 8 bases between the two ends. The CDR3 has 11 residues. CDR1 is SQVTM and CDR2 is ANQGSEA in the germline V gene.

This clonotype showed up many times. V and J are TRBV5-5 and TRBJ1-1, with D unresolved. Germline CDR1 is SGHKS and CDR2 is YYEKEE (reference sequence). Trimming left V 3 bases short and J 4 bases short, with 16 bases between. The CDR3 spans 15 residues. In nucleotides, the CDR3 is TGTGCCAGCAGCTGGGGAGAAGGTTCGGCCACTGAAGCTTTCTTT. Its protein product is CASSWGEGSATEAFF. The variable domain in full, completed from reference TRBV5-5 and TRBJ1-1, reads DAGVTQSPTHLIKTRGQQVTLRCSPISGHKSVSWYQQVLGQGPQFIFQYYEKEERGRGNFPDRFSARQFPNYSSELNVNALLLGDSALYLCASSWGEGSATEAFFGQGTRLTVV.

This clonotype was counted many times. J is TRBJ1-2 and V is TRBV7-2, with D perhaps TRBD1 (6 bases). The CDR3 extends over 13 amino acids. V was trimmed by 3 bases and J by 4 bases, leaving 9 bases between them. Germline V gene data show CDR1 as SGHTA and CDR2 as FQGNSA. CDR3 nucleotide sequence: TGTGCCAGCAGCTTCCAGGGGCCCTATGGCTACACCTTC. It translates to CASSFQGPYGYTF.

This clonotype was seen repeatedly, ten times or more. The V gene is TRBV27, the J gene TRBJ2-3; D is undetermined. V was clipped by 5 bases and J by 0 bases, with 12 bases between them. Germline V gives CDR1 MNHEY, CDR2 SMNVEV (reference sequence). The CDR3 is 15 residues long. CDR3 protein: CASSPRWRSTDTQYF. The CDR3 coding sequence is TGTGCCAGCAGTCCCCGTTGGCGGAGCACAGATACGCAGTATTTT.

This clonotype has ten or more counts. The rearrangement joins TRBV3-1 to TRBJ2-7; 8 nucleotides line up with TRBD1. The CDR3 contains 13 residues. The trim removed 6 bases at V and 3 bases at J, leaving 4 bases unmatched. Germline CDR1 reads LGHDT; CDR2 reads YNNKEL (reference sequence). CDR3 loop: CASSRQGNYEQYF. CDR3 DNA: TGTGCCAGCAGTCGACAGGGGAACTACGAGCAGTACTTC.

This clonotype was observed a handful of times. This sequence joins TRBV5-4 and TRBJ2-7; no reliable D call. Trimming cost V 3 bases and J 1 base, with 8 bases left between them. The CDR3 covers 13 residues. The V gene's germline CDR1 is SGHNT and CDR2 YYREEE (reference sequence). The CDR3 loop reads CASSSLLSYEQYF. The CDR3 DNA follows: TGTGCCAGCAGCTCGCTCCTATCCTACGAGCAGTACTTC.

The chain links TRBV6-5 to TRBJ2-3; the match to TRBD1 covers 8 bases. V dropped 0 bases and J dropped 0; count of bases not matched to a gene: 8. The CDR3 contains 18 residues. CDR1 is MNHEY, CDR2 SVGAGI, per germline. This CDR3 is CASSYSVYRDRSTDTQYF. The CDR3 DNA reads TGTGCCAGCAGTTACTCTGTTTATAGGGACAGGAGCACAGATACGCAGTATTTT.

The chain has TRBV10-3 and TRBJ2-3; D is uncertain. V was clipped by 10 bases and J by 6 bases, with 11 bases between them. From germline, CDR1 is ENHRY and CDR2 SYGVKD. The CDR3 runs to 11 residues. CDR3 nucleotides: TGTGCCACCAAGGAACGGGATACGCAGTATTTT. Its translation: CATKERDTQYF.

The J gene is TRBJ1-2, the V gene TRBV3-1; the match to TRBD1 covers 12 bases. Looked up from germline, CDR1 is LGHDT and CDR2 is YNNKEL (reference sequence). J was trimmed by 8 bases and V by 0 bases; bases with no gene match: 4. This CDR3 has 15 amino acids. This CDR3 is CASSQDPGTGGGYTF. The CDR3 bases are TGTGCCAGCAGCCAAGATCCCGGGACAGGGGGCGGCTACACCTTC.

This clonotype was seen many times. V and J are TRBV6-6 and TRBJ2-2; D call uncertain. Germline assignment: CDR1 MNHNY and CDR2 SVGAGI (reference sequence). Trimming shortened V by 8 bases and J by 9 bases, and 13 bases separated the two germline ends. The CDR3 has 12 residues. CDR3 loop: CASSPRPRELFF. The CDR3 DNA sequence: TGTGCCAGCTCCCCGCGGCCGCGGGAGCTGTTTTTT.

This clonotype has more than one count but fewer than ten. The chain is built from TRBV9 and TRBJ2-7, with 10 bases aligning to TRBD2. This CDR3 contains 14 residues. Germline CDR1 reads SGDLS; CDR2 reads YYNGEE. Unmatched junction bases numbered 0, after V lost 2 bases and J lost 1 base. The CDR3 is CASSVGLASYEQYF. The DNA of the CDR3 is TGTGCCAGCAGCGTGGGACTAGCGTCCTACGAGCAGTACTTC. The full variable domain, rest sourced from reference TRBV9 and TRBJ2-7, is DSGVTQTPKHLITATGQRVTLRCSPRSGDLSVYWYQQSLDQGLQFLIQYYNGEERAKGNILERFSAQQFPDLHSELNLSSLELGDSALYFCASSVGLASYEQYFGPGTRLTVT.

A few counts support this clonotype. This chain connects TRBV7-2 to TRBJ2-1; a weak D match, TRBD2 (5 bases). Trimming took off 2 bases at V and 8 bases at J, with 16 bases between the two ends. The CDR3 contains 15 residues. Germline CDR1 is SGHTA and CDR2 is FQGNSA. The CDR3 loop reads CASSLTQYPRDEQFF. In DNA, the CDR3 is TGTGCCAGCAGCTTAACCCAGTACCCGAGGGATGAGCAGTTCTTC.

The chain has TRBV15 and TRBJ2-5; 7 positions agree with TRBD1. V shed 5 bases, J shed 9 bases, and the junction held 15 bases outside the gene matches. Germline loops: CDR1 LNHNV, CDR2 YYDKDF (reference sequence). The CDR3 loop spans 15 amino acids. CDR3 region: CATSQTGTALKSQYF. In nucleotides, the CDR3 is TGTGCCACCAGCCAGACCGGGACAGCGCTCAAGTCCCAGTACTTC.